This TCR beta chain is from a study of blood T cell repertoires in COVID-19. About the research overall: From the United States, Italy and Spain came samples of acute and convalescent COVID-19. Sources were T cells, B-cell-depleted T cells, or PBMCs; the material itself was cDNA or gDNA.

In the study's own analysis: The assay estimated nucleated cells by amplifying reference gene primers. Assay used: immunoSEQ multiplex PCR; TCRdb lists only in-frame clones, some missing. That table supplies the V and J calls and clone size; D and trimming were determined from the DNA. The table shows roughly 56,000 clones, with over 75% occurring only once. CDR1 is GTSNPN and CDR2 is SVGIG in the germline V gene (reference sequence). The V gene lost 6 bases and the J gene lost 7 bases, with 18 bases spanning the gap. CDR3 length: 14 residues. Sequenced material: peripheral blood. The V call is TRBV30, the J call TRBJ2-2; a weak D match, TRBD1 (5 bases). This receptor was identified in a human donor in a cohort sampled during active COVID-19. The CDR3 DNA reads TGTGCCTGCCCCCGGGTGGACAAGATCGGGGAGCTGTTTTTT. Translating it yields CACPRVDKIGELFF.